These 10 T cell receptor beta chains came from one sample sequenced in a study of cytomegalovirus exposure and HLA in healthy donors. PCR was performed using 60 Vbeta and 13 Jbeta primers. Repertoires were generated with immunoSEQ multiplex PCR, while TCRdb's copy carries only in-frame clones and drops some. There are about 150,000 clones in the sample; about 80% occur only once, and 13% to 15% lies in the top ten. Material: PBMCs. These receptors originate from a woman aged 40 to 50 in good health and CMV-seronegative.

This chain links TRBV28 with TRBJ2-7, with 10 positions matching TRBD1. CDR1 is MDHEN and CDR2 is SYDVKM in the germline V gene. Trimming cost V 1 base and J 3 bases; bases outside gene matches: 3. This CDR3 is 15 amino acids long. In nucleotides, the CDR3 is TGTGCCAGCAGTTTATTAGGGACAGGGGACTACGAGCAGTACTTC. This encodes CASSLLGTGDYEQYF.

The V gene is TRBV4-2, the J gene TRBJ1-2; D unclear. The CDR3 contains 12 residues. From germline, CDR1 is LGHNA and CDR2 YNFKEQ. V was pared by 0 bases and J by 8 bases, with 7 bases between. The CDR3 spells CASSQDGWGYTF. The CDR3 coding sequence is TGTGCCAGCAGCCAAGACGGGTGGGGCTACACCTTC.

CDR3 DNA sequence: TGTGCCAGCATCGCCCGAGGCCTAGCGGAGGGTGAGACCCAGTACTTC. Translating it yields CASIARGLAEGETQYF. This rearrangement joins TRBV7-2 to TRBJ2-5; 7 nucleotides agree with TRBD2. Germline V gives CDR1 SGHTA, CDR2 FQGNSA. This CDR3 is built from 16 residues. Unmatched junction bases numbered 16, after V lost 7 bases and J lost 5 bases. Filled out from reference TRBV7-2 and TRBJ2-5, the complete variable domain reads GAGVSQSPSNKVTEKGKDVELRCDPISGHTALYWYRQSLGQGLEFLIYFQGNSAPDKSGLPSDRFSAERTGGSVSTLTIQRTQQEDSAVYLCASIARGLAEGETQYFGPGTRLLVL.

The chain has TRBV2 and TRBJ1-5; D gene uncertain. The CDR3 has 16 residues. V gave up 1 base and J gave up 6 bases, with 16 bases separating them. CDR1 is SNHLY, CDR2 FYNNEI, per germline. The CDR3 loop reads CASSEDRGGVGQPQHF. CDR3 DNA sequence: TGTGCCAGCAGTGAAGATAGAGGCGGGGTTGGTCAGCCCCAGCATTTT.

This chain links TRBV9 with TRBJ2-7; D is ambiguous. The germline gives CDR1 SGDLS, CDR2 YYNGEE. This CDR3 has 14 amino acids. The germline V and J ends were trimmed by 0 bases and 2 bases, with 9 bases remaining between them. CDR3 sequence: CASSVEVGPYEQYF. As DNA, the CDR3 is TGTGCCAGCAGCGTAGAAGTGGGCCCCTACGAGCAGTACTTC.

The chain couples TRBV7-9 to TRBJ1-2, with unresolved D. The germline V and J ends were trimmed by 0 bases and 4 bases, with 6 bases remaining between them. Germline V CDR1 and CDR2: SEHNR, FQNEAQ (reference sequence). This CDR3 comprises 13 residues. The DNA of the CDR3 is TGTGCCAGCAGCTTAGCGGCGGTCTATGGCTACACCTTC. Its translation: CASSLAAVYGYTF.

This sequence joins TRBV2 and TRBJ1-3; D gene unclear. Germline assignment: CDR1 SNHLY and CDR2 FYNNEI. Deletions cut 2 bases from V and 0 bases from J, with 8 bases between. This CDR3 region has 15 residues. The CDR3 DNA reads TGTGCCAGCAGTGAAACGCCTAGCTCTGGAAACACCATATATTTT. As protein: CASSETPSSGNTIYF.

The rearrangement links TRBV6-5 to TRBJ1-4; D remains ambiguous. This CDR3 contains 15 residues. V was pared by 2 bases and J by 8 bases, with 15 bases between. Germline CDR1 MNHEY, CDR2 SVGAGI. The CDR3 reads CASSYASTVREKLFF. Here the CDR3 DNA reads TGTGCCAGCAGTTACGCATCTACCGTTCGGGAAAAACTGTTTTTT.

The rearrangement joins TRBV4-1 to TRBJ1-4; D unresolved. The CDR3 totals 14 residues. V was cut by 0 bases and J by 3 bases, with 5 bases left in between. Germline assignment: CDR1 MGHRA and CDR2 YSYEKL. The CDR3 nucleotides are TGCGCCAGCAGCCAAGATCCGGCTAATGAAAAACTGTTTTTT. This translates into CASSQDPANEKLFF.

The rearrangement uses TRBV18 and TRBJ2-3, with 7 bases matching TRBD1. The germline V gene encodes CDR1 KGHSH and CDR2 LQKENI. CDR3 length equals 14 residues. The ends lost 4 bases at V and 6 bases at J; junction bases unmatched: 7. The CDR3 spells CASSQGAPSDTQYF. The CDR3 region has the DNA TGTGCCAGCTCACAGGGGGCCCCATCGGATACGCAGTATTTT.